One sample yielded the 10 T cell receptor beta chains listed below, sequenced in a study of shared clonotypes between healthy human individuals (TCRdb year 2020). The library was made by the immunoSEQ multiplex PCR assay. Imported from immuneACCESS, the table was reduced by TCRdb to in-frame sequences with V and J called. These copies leave out some clones; in studies compared against another copy, an unresolved V gene accounts for under half, and the cause of the remainder is not known. For this sample there are around 1,100,000 clones; around 77% appear just once. Of the sample, 0.85% to 1% falls within the top ten clones. The sequencing input was memory CD4+ T cells from PBMCs. The sample's cell subset or site label, in plain terms: CD45RA-negative fraction. The receptors were gathered from a man between 18 and 29 years old in good health. Some clones in this sample may be carry-over from other donors' samples.

V gene TRBV28 combines with J gene TRBJ2-7; 7 bases are shared with TRBD2. Unmatched junction bases numbered 12, after V lost 4 bases and J lost 0 bases. CDR3 size: 17 residues. Germline V CDR1 and CDR2: MDHEN, SYDVKM. The CDR3: CASSSYGGGPSSYEQYF. For the CDR3, the DNA is TGTGCCAGCAGTTCCTATGGGGGAGGGCCCTCCTCCTACGAGCAGTACTTC.

This clone was recorded a few times. The V gene is TRBV5-1, the J gene TRBJ1-1; D is unresolved. The CDR3 sequence is 13 residues long. Germline values: CDR1 SGHRS, CDR2 YFSETQ. With 1 base removed from V and 1 base from J, the gap between germline ends came to 5 bases. The CDR3 reads CASSLLPNTEAFF. In nucleotides, the CDR3 is TGCGCCAGCAGCTTGCTCCCGAACACTGAAGCTTTCTTT. Combining the CDR3 with reference TRBV5-1 and TRBJ1-1 gives the whole variable domain KAGVTQTPRYLIKTRGQQVTLSCSPISGHRSVSWYQQTPGQGLQFLFEYFSETQRNKGNFPGRFSGRQFSNSRSEMNVSTLELGDSALYLCASSLLPNTEAFFGQGTRLTVV.

A single count supports this clone. The CDR3 DNA follows: TGTGCCACCGGGAGAGGACACTTTCAAGAGACCCAGTACTTC. As protein: CATGRGHFQETQYF. This sequence joins TRBV6-1 and TRBJ2-5, with a tentative D call TRBD2 (6 bases). V shed 10 bases and J shed 2 bases, with 17 bases lying between them. This CDR3 is 14 amino acids long. The germline V gene encodes CDR1 MNHNS and CDR2 SASEGT.

V is TRBV13 and J is TRBJ2-7; 8 bases fit TRBD1. The CDR3 consists of 14 residues. The ends lost 5 bases at V and 5 bases at J; junction bases unmatched: 8. CDR1 is PRHDT and CDR2 is FYEKMQ in the germline V gene (reference sequence). Written as DNA, the CDR3 is TGTGCCAGCAGCCACTCACGGACAGGGAACGAGCAGTACTTC. It is translated as CASSHSRTGNEQYF. The whole variable domain, remainder taken from reference TRBV13 and TRBJ2-7, is AAGVIQSPRHLIKEKRETATLKCYPIPRHDTVYWYQQGPGQDPQFLISFYEKMQSDKGSIPDRFSAQQFSDYHSELNMSSLELGDSALYFCASSHSRTGNEQYFGPGTRLTVT.

The chain is built from TRBV6-5 and TRBJ2-7; 12 nucleotides match TRBD2. This CDR3 has 15 amino acids. The V gene end was trimmed by 7 bases and the J gene end by 3 bases; junction bases not matched to a gene: 7. The V gene's germline CDR1 is MNHEY and CDR2 SVGAGI. The CDR3 loop reads CASKRRTSGDYEQYF. The CDR3 DNA reads as TGTGCCAGCAAAAGGAGGACTAGCGGGGACTACGAGCAGTACTTC.

J is TRBJ2-2 and V is TRBV7-9; 8 nucleotides match TRBD1. From germline, CDR1 is SEHNR and CDR2 FQNEAQ (reference sequence). The CDR3 runs 15 residues. Trimming cost V 1 base and J 9 bases; bases outside gene matches: 7. CDR3: CASSLGGQGNRELFF. The CDR3 nucleotides read TGTGCCAGCAGCTTAGGTGGACAGGGAAACAGGGAGCTGTTTTTT. Full variable domain (remainder filled in from reference TRBV7-9 and TRBJ2-2): DTGVSQNPRHKITKRGQNVTFRCDPISEHNRLYWYRQTLGQGPEFLTYFQNEAQLEKSRLLSDRFSAERPKGSFSTLEIQRTEQGDSAMYLCASSLGGQGNRELFFGEGSRLTVL.

V is TRBV28 and J is TRBJ2-2; possibly TRBD2 for D (6 bases). CDR3 length: 15 amino acids. CDR1 is MDHEN and CDR2 is SYDVKM in the germline V gene. Trimming took 8 bases from V and 0 from J, leaving 13 bases between them. CDR3 sequence reads: CASFPTGANTGELFF. DNA for the CDR3: TGTGCCAGCTTCCCCACGGGGGCGAACACCGGGGAGCTGTTTTTT.

This chain links TRBV11-2 with TRBJ2-7, with 7 positions matching TRBD2. From germline, CDR1 is SGHAT and CDR2 FQNNGV. J was trimmed by 12 bases and V by 5 bases; bases with no gene match: 10. This CDR3 is built from 12 residues. CDR3 amino acids: CASSQLAAVPYF. DNA for the CDR3: TGTGCCAGCAGCCAGCTAGCGGCCGTACCGTACTTC.

The chain recombines TRBV28 with TRBJ2-3, with no clear D. The CDR3 covers 16 residues. The V and J ends lost 4 bases and 0 bases respectively, with 14 bases between them. Germline V CDR1 and CDR2: MDHEN, SYDVKM. CDR3 sequence reads: CASSSRPGRSTDTQYF. The CDR3 DNA is TGTGCCAGCAGTTCCCGGCCTGGCCGGAGCACAGATACGCAGTATTTT. Full variable domain (remainder filled in from reference TRBV28 and TRBJ2-3): DVKVTQSSRYLVKRTGEKVFLECVQDMDHENMFWYRQDPGLGLRLIYFSYDVKMKEKGDIPEGYSVSREKKERFSLILESASTNQTSMYLCASSSRPGRSTDTQYFGPGTRLTVL.

This clone came up a few times. The chain joins TRBV6-5 to TRBJ2-7; D may be TRBD2 (5 bases). The germline V and J ends were trimmed by 8 bases and 5 bases, with 16 bases remaining between them. Germline V gene sequence: CDR1 MNHEY, CDR2 SVGAGI. The CDR3 is 13 amino acids. As DNA, the CDR3 is TGTGCCAGCCGACGGACTCGTGGCCACGAGCAGTACTTC. Translated, it gives CASRRTRGHEQYF.